This entry lists 2 T cell receptor beta chains sequenced from one sample in a study of Graves' ophthalmopathy and Graves' hyperthyroidism. The authors amplified TCR beta CDR3 regions, and they did so from RNA transcripts for repertoire sequencing. The authors performed first-round RT-PCR with HTBI primers and then a second-round multiplex PCR. TCRdb fed the multiplex PCR reads into MiXCR, producing one record per CDR3 protein. The sample shows fewer than 350,000 distinct CDR3 sequences, 15% to 20% of them seen only once. Material for sequencing was peripheral blood. Every receptor here comes from an adult man with Graves' ophthalmopathy.

V and J are TRBV28 and TRBJ1-2; weak D call: TRBD1 (6 bases). Trimming took 6 bases from V and 4 from J, leaving 12 bases between them. This CDR3 region has 13 residues. Germline V gene lookup returns CDR1 MDHEN and CDR2 SYDVKM. The CDR3 loop is CASRAGTSYGYTF. The CDR3, as DNA: TGTGCCAGCAGGGCTGGGACAAGCTATGGCTACACCTTC.

Ten or more counts support this clonotype. The genes are TRBV30 and TRBJ2-7; TRBD2 might be the D (5 bases). This CDR3 is built from 14 residues. From germline, CDR1 is GTSNPN and CDR2 SVGIG (reference sequence). V gave up 2 bases and J gave up 4 bases, with 15 bases separating them. The CDR3, as DNA: TGTGCCTGGAGTCTCAGTGGGAGACTATACGAGCAGTACTTC. Translating gives CAWSLSGRLYEQYF.